The 10 T cell receptor beta chains listed next were all sequenced from one sample in a study of T cells in Graves' hyperthyroidism and ophthalmopathy. Amplified TCR beta CDR3 regions came from RNA transcripts. The HTBI primer set served for first-round RT-PCR of the TCR CDR3. TCRdb called the multiplex PCR reads again in MiXCR, with one record for every CDR3 protein. The table records some 300,000 distinct CDR3 sequences, roughly 18% of them present only once. Sequenced sample: blood. The receptors originated from a man aged 50-60 years with Graves' ophthalmopathy.

This clonotype was recorded many times. J is TRBJ2-3 and V is TRBV2; D not certain. V gave up 5 bases and J gave up 6 bases, with 18 bases separating them. CDR1 and CDR2 from the germline V gene are SNHLY and FYNNEI. This CDR3 region has 15 residues. In DNA, the CDR3 is TGTGCCAGCAGTCCACGATACAGACAAGCGGATACGCAGTATTTT. Translated, it gives CASSPRYRQADTQYF.

J is TRBJ1-5 and V is TRBV6-1; possibly TRBD1 for D (6 bases). The length of the CDR3 is 14 residues. Trimming left V 2 bases short and J 6 bases short, with 11 bases between. Per the germline V gene, CDR1 is MNHNS and CDR2 is SASEGT. The CDR3 coding sequence is TGTGCCAGCAGTGAAATGGGGGCCACTCAGCCCCAGCATTTT. Translation: CASSEMGATQPQHF.

This clonotype came up a few times. DNA of the CDR3: TGTGCCTGGAGTGTTTCGGGGTCTGGGGGCAATCAGCCCCAGCATTTT. Translating it yields CAWSVSGSGGNQPQHF. The V and J genes are TRBV30 and TRBJ1-5, with D hard to call. The CDR3 is 16 residues long. Germline-derived CDR1 and CDR2 are GTSNPN and SVGIG (reference sequence). The germline V and J ends were trimmed by 0 bases and 2 bases, with 14 bases remaining between them.

This clonotype came up many times. The chain has TRBV12-3 or TRBV12-4 and TRBJ2-7; possible D gene TRBD1, 5 bases. This CDR3 contains 14 residues. Trimming took 3 bases from V and 7 from J, leaving 16 bases between them. The DNA for the CDR3 is TGTGCCAGCAGTTTTGGCAGGGTTGATTGGGAGCAGTACTTC. It is translated as CASSFGRVDWEQYF.

V gene TRBV5-8 combines with J gene TRBJ2-7; TRBD1 matches at 8 bases. The V gene's germline CDR1 is SGHTS and CDR2 YDEGEE. CDR3 size: 14 residues. J gave up 3 bases and V 4 bases, and 6 bases lay outside the gene matches. The CDR3 sequence is CASSPLGQVYEQYF. The CDR3 region has the DNA TGTGCCAGCAGCCCCTTGGGACAGGTCTACGAGCAGTACTTC.

In its sample, this clonotype was seen many times. The gene calls are TRBV27 and TRBJ2-7; 7 bases line up with TRBD2. This CDR3 has 16 amino acids. Germline V gene data show CDR1 as MNHEY and CDR2 as SMNVEV (reference sequence). The J segment lost 2 bases and the V segment lost 5 bases, leaving 12 bases of the junction unmatched. The CDR3 DNA reads TGTGCCAGCAGTACCTACACGCGGGAGACCCCCTACGAGCAGTACTTC. Its protein is CASSTYTRETPYEQYF.

This clonotype was counted between two and nine times. The rearrangement links TRBV29-1 to TRBJ2-1, with TRBD2 matching over 7 bases. This CDR3 has 13 residues. V was clipped by 7 bases and J by 4 bases; unmatched bases: 7. Germline lookup yields CDR1 SQVTM and CDR2 ANQGSEA. The CDR3 sequence: CSGASGNYNEQFF. In DNA, the CDR3 is TGCAGCGGGGCTAGCGGAAATTACAATGAGCAGTTCTTC.

This clonotype appeared a few times. The genes are TRBV6-1 and TRBJ2-2; D unclear. The CDR3 is made up of 14 amino acids. The V end lost 5 bases, the J end lost 6 bases, and 13 bases lay between the germline ends. Per germline, CDR1 MNHNS and CDR2 SASEGT. The CDR3: CASSLEAIAGELFF. CDR3 coding DNA: TGTGCCAGCAGTTTAGAGGCGATAGCCGGGGAGCTGTTTTTT.

This clonotype was seen ten or more times. The V call is TRBV7-8, the J call TRBJ2-3; D may be TRBD2 (6 bases). This CDR3 comprises 12 residues. V shed 4 bases and J shed 11 bases, with 13 bases lying between them. CDR1 SGHVS and CDR2 FQNEAQ come from the germline V gene. In DNA, the CDR3 is TGTGCCAGCAGCTCTGTGACTAGAGAGCAGTATTTT. As protein: CASSSVTREQYF.

This clonotype was recorded a few times. This sequence joins TRBV20-1 and TRBJ2-5, with TRBD1 matching over 9 bases. The CDR3 runs 15 residues. V lost 0 bases, J lost 5 bases, and 7 bases stayed unmatched. The germline CDR1 and CDR2 sequences are DFQATT and SNEGSKA (reference sequence). The CDR3 region has the DNA TGCAGTGCTAGAGATCCCGGACAGGGGAGGGAGACCCAGTACTTC. It codes for CSARDPGQGRETQYF.